One and the same sample provided the 27 T cell receptor beta chains below, sequenced in a study of CD8+ T cells in alopecia areata (dated by TCRdb to 2017 to 2018). Library method: the immunoSEQ multiplex PCR assay. RNA was extracted from all samples and reverse transcribed into cDNA as template for TCR sequencing. This immuneACCESS table, as held by TCRdb, lists in-frame sequences with V and J called but not all clones. Of the missing ones, under half trace to an unresolved V gene in checked studies; the others have no known cause. In all, the sample holds around 270,000 clones, and more than 45% of those were seen once. Together, the top ten hold under 2% of the sample. The time point tag for this specimen amounts to: around 22 weeks on oral tofacitinib. The sample's treatment or condition label is to be understood as: oral pan-JAK inhibitor, 5-10 mg twice daily. Sequences were derived from CD4+ T cells sorted from blood, sampled at week 24, from a patient treated with tofacitinib. These receptors were collected from a human donor with alopecia areata.

The chain combines TRBV7-3 with TRBJ2-2, with 7 bases that match TRBD1. The CDR3 length is 13 residues. Germline CDR1 reads SGHTA; CDR2 reads FQGTGA. Trimming removed 6 bases from V and 5 bases from J; junction bases left unmatched: 3. This CDR3 is CASSSQGTGELFF. The CDR3 DNA follows: TGTGCCAGCAGTTCACAGGGGACCGGGGAGCTGTTTTTT.

The V and J genes are TRBV30 and TRBJ2-3; 9 bases are a match to TRBD1. The junction had 11 bases not matched to a gene; V was cut back by 2 bases and J by 8 bases. Per germline, CDR1 GTSNPN and CDR2 SVGIG (reference sequence). The CDR3 length is 15 residues. The CDR3 sequence is CAWSRGDRDEGTQYF. The CDR3 region has the DNA TGTGCCTGGAGTAGAGGGGACAGGGATGAGGGTACGCAGTATTTT.

This sequence joins TRBV7-2 and TRBJ1-2, with 7 bases identical to TRBD1. Losses at the gene ends were 5 bases for V and 3 bases for J; bases not matched to a gene: 9. The germline gives CDR1 SGHTA, CDR2 FQGNSA. The CDR3 totals 15 residues. The CDR3 DNA follows: TGTGCCAGCAGCCTTGGACAGGAGGCTTACTATGGCTACACCTTC. Translation gives CASSLGQEAYYGYTF.

CDR3 residues: CASSLRRGQETQYF. In DNA form, the CDR3 reads TGCGCCAGCAGCTTGCGGCGGGGTCAAGAGACCCAGTACTTC. The chain couples TRBV5-1 to TRBJ2-5; possible D gene TRBD2, 6 bases. The CDR3 spans 14 residues. CDR1 and CDR2 (germline): SGHRS, YFSETQ. V was trimmed by 1 base and J by 2 bases, leaving 9 bases between them.

The chain has TRBV5-1 and TRBJ1-2; TRBD1 matches at 9 bases. From germline, CDR1 is SGHRS and CDR2 YFSETQ. This CDR3 is built from 14 residues. With V trimmed by 4 bases and J by 3 bases, 4 bases remained unmatched. CDR3 sequence reads: CASSPTGGDYGYTF. The CDR3 region has the DNA TGCGCCAGCAGCCCTACAGGGGGCGACTATGGCTACACCTTC. The variable domain in full, completed from reference TRBV5-1 and TRBJ1-2, reads KAGVTQTPRYLIKTRGQQVTLSCSPISGHRSVSWYQQTPGQGLQFLFEYFSETQRNKGNFPGRFSGRQFSNSRSEMNVSTLELGDSALYLCASSPTGGDYGYTFGSGTRLTVV.

This clone was detected only a few times. The rearrangement uses TRBV4-3 and TRBJ2-5, with D maybe TRBD2 (5 bases). Germline assignment: CDR1 LGHNA and CDR2 YSLEER. The CDR3 loop spans 15 amino acids. The V and J ends lost 1 base and 5 bases respectively, with 14 bases between them. The CDR3 sequence: CASSQGPSRSETQYF. The CDR3 DNA is TGCGCCAGCAGCCAAGGTCCTAGCAGGTCGGAGACCCAGTACTTC.

Only a few counts were recorded for this clone. The CDR3 spells CASSLDLAGGAETQYF. The CDR3 coding sequence is TGTGCCAGCAGCTTAGACTTGGCGGGGGGAGCAGAGACCCAGTACTTC. The chain links TRBV9 to TRBJ2-5; 8 bases align to TRBD2. V gave up 4 bases and J gave up 4 bases; unmatched junction bases: 12. The length of the CDR3 is 16 residues. Germline V CDR1 and CDR2: SGDLS, YYNGEE.

This clone was detected only once. The chain employs TRBV13 and TRBJ1-4, with a tentative D call TRBD1 (6 bases). The CDR3 consists of 17 residues. In germline, CDR1 is PRHDT, CDR2 FYEKMQ (reference sequence). Trimming left V 5 bases short and J 0 bases short, with 16 bases between. The CDR3 DNA reads as TGTGCCAGCAGCAAACTCGACAGGTTTGCAACTAATGAAAAACTGTTTTTT. It encodes CASSKLDRFATNEKLFF.

This clone has more than one count but fewer than ten. The chain recombines TRBV5-1 with TRBJ1-5; no reliable D call. Germline V gene sequence: CDR1 SGHRS, CDR2 YFSETQ. The CDR3 runs to 14 residues. Trimming shortened V by 5 bases and J by 0 bases, and 9 bases separated the two germline ends. The CDR3, as DNA: TGCGCCAGCAGGGAATCTTATAGCAATCAGCCCCAGCATTTT. Translated, it gives CASRESYSNQPQHF.

The chain employs TRBV6-6 and TRBJ2-3; no definite D call. Trimming shortened V by 0 bases and J by 1 base, and 11 bases separated the two germline ends. The CDR3 contains 16 residues. Per germline, CDR1 MNHNY and CDR2 SVGAGI (reference sequence). The CDR3 DNA follows: TGTGCCAGCAGTTACTCGATGAAGTCTGGCACAGATACGCAGTATTTT. It is translated as CASSYSMKSGTDTQYF.

The sample holds one count of this clone. V usage is TRBV5-4 and J usage is TRBJ2-7, with 11 positions matching TRBD1. This CDR3 contains 15 residues. Looked up from germline, CDR1 is SGHNT and CDR2 is YYREEE (reference sequence). V lost 4 bases to trimming and J lost 3 bases; unmatched junction nucleotides: 6. CDR3 protein: CASSIGQGADYEQYF. In nucleotides, the CDR3 is TGTGCCAGCAGCATCGGACAGGGGGCCGACTACGAGCAGTACTTC.

The chain joins TRBV6-1 to TRBJ2-5, with D hard to call. There are 13 residues in the CDR3. V dropped 3 bases and J dropped 5 bases, with 10 bases sitting between them. Germline V lookup: CDR1 MNHNS, CDR2 SASEGT. DNA of the CDR3: TGTGCCAGCAGTGAGGGGATCCGGGAGACCCAGTACTTC. Protein: CASSEGIRETQYF.

The table lists this clone with a few counts. The genes are TRBV4-3 and TRBJ1-6; D is unclear. The V end lost 0 bases, the J end lost 2 bases, and 14 bases lay between the germline ends. The length of the CDR3 is 18 residues. Germline V CDR1 and CDR2: LGHNA, YSLEER. The DNA of the CDR3 is TGCGCCAGCAGCCAAGAGTGGAAGGGCAGTCCCTATAATTCACCCCTCCACTTT. It is translated as CASSQEWKGSPYNSPLHF.

V gene TRBV29-1 combines with J gene TRBJ2-5; D not certain. Germline lookup yields CDR1 SQVTM and CDR2 ANQGSEA. The CDR3 runs to 13 residues. Trimming took off 3 bases at V and 4 bases at J, with 12 bases between the two ends. This CDR3 reads CSVEVRPRETQYF. Here the CDR3 DNA reads TGCAGCGTTGAGGTTAGACCAAGAGAGACCCAGTACTTC.

In its sample, this clone was seen once. CDR3 in DNA: TGCGCCAGCAGCTTGGCGGGGGACTTCTACGAGCAGTACTTC. This gives the protein CASSLAGDFYEQYF. The J gene is TRBJ2-7, the V gene TRBV5-1; D perhaps matches TRBD2 (6 bases). With 0 bases removed from V and 3 bases from J, the gap between germline ends came to 10 bases. From germline, CDR1 is SGHRS and CDR2 YFSETQ. The CDR3 sequence is 14 residues long. The full variable domain, in which reference TRBV5-1 and TRBJ2-7 provide the parts outside the CDR3, is KAGVTQTPRYLIKTRGQQVTLSCSPISGHRSVSWYQQTPGQGLQFLFEYFSETQRNKGNFPGRFSGRQFSNSRSEMNVSTLELGDSALYLCASSLAGDFYEQYFGPGTRLTVT.

The chain carries TRBV5-1 and TRBJ2-7; D gene unclear. Between the trimmed V and J ends, which lost 4 bases and 4 bases, there was a span of 9 bases. CDR1 and CDR2 (germline): SGHRS, YFSETQ. CDR3 length: 12 residues. The CDR3 reads CASSRDTYEQYF. CDR3 DNA sequence: TGCGCCAGCAGCCGTGACACATACGAGCAGTACTTC. The complete variable domain, with remaining parts taken from reference TRBV5-1 and TRBJ2-7, reads KAGVTQTPRYLIKTRGQQVTLSCSPISGHRSVSWYQQTPGQGLQFLFEYFSETQRNKGNFPGRFSGRQFSNSRSEMNVSTLELGDSALYLCASSRDTYEQYFGPGTRLTVT.

This clone has a handful of counts. The CDR3 here is CASSILSRVDTQYF. The CDR3 bases are TGTGCCAGCAGTATCCTGTCCAGGGTAGATACGCAGTATTTT. The V call is TRBV28, the J call TRBJ2-3, with a possible D match to TRBD1 (5 bases). Trimming removed 5 bases at V and 5 bases at J, with 14 bases between. The length of the CDR3 is 14 residues. Per the germline V gene, CDR1 is MDHEN and CDR2 is SYDVKM.

The chain is built from TRBV25-1 and TRBJ2-6; tentatively, D is TRBD2 (5 bases). Between the trimmed V and J ends, which lost 1 base and 3 bases, there was a span of 10 bases. Germline V gene data show CDR1 as MGHDK and CDR2 as SYGVNS. CDR3 size: 16 residues. The CDR3 is CASSEFKDFGANVLTF. DNA of the CDR3: TGTGCCAGCAGTGAATTCAAGGACTTTGGGGCCAACGTCCTGACTTTC.

This rearrangement joins TRBV7-2 to TRBJ1-2; a weak D match, TRBD1 (5 bases). Germline CDR1 is SGHTA and CDR2 is FQGNSA. There are 17 residues in the CDR3. V was shortened by 4 bases and J by 0 bases, with 18 bases between the two germline ends. CDR3 sequence reads: CASSSDSDTRSNYGYTF. The CDR3 region has the DNA TGTGCCAGCAGCTCTGACTCGGACACCCGGTCTAACTATGGCTACACCTTC.

A remark on this clone: Germline and junction disagree at one end, which may indicate a read error. The chain joins TRBV6-5 to TRBJ2-7; 7 bases fit TRBD1. Looked up from germline, CDR1 is MNHEY and CDR2 is SVGAGI. This CDR3 comprises 14 residues. For the CDR3, the DNA is TGTGCCAGCAGTTACCCCGGGACAGCTTGGCCCGTCAACTTC. Translation: CASSYPGTAWPVNF.

This clone was counted between two and nine times. The chain has TRBV6-4 and TRBJ2-1; possible D gene TRBD2, 6 bases. Germline-derived CDR1 and CDR2 are MRHNA and SNTAGT. The V end was cut by 4 bases, the J end by 8 bases, with 21 bases between. The CDR3 sequence is 16 residues long. The CDR3 protein is CASSVNLAPSGDEQFF. The CDR3 DNA reads TGTGCCAGCAGTGTCAATCTAGCGCCGTCTGGGGATGAGCAGTTCTTC.

The rearrangement links TRBV30 to TRBJ2-5, with D perhaps matching TRBD1 or TRBD2 (6 bases each). CDR1 and CDR2 (germline): GTSNPN, SVGIG (reference sequence). This CDR3 has 13 residues. With 4 bases removed from V and 5 bases from J, the gap between germline ends came to 14 bases. CDR3 bases: TGTGCCTGGAACGGGGGCTTATCGGAGACCCAGTACTTC. This codes for CAWNGGLSETQYF.

The V and J genes are TRBV7-2 and TRBJ2-1; no firm D call. Per germline, CDR1 SGHTA and CDR2 FQGNSA. Trimming shortened V by 1 base and J by 9 bases, and 10 bases separated the two germline ends. The CDR3 runs to 13 residues. Here the CDR3 reads CASSLGVLAEQFF. CDR3 nucleotides: TGTGCCAGCAGCTTAGGGGTTTTGGCTGAGCAGTTCTTC.

J is TRBJ2-6 and V is TRBV5-1; D uncertain. This CDR3 spans 15 amino acids. Germline V lookup: CDR1 SGHRS, CDR2 YFSETQ. V was shortened by 2 bases and J by 3 bases, with 9 bases between the two germline ends. The CDR3 DNA is TGCGCCAGCAGCTTCAGCTCCTTTGGGGCCAACGTCCTGACTTTC. This codes for CASSFSSFGANVLTF.

The CDR3 bases are TGTGCCAGCAGTAGACAGGGCGGGTATGAGCAGTTCTTC. It translates to CASSRQGGYEQFF. The genes are TRBV2 and TRBJ2-1; 7 bases match TRBD1. This CDR3 contains 13 residues. Per the germline V gene, CDR1 is SNHLY and CDR2 is FYNNEI. The J segment lost 8 bases and the V segment lost 5 bases, leaving 6 bases of the junction unmatched. Based on the CDR3 plus reference TRBV2 and TRBJ2-1, the full variable domain is EPEVTQTPSHQVTQMGQEVILRCVPISNHLYFYWYRQILGQKVEFLVSFYNNEISEKSEIFDDQFSVERPDGSNFTLKIRSTKLEDSAMYFCASSRQGGYEQFFGPGTRLTVL.

The chain joins TRBV29-1 to TRBJ1-2; 11 nucleotides agree with TRBD1. The CDR3 runs 13 residues. After removal of 3 bases from V and 8 bases from J, the junction contained 5 bases not matched to a gene. Germline V CDR1 and CDR2: SQVTM, ANQGSEA. The CDR3 is CSVEGQGVEGYTF. CDR3 DNA sequence: TGCAGCGTTGAGGGACAGGGGGTTGAGGGCTACACCTTC.

The chain joins TRBV27 to TRBJ1-6; D gene unclear. V was cut by 2 bases and J by 7 bases, with 15 bases left in between. CDR3 length: 16 amino acids. CDR1 and CDR2 (germline): MNHEY, SMNVEV (reference sequence). The CDR3 region is CASSLLPGSGNSPLHF. The CDR3 DNA reads as TGTGCCAGCAGTTTACTGCCGGGGTCGGGGAATTCACCCCTCCACTTT.